What follows are 19 T cell receptor beta chains derived from one specimen sequenced in a study of cytomegalovirus exposure and HLA in healthy donors. The PCR made use of 60 Vbeta and 13 Jbeta primers. Here immunoSEQ multiplex PCR was the method, and the copy in TCRdb shows in-frame clones only, minus some. The sample carries about 96,000 clones, roughly 74% recorded once. Material for sequencing was PBMCs. These receptors were collected from a female donor in good health and CMV-seropositive.

This chain links TRBV7-8 with TRBJ2-7; 8 nucleotides match TRBD2. CDR1 is SGHVS and CDR2 is FQNEAQ in the germline V gene. Trimming at V came to 1 base and at J to 5 bases, leaving 7 bases not matched to a gene. The CDR3 contains 15 residues. The CDR3 nucleotides are TGTGCCAGCAGCTTAGGGCGGGGGGCTAGTAACGAGCAGTACTTC. Amino acids: CASSLGRGASNEQYF.

V gene TRBV2 combines with J gene TRBJ1-1; D ambiguous. The CDR3 sequence is 13 residues long. Trimming cost V 7 bases and J 4 bases, with 13 bases left between them. Germline V gene sequence: CDR1 SNHLY, CDR2 FYNNEI. CDR3 residues: CASMSGGGTEAFF. The CDR3 region has the DNA TGTGCCAGCATGAGTGGCGGCGGCACTGAAGCTTTCTTT.

The V and J genes are TRBV11-1 and TRBJ2-5, with 7 bases identical to TRBD2. V was pared by 1 base and J by 2 bases, with 10 bases of the junction left unmatched. Looked up from germline, CDR1 is SGHAT and CDR2 is FQDESV (reference sequence). This CDR3 has 17 residues. As DNA, the CDR3 is TGTGCCAGCAGCTTAGAGTCCGGGGGGTACCCTCAAGAGACCCAGTACTTC. Amino acid sequence: CASSLESGGYPQETQYF.

The rearrangement links TRBV7-9 to TRBJ2-7, with a weak D call TRBD2 (7 bases). Germline CDR1 is SEHNR and CDR2 is FQNEAQ (reference sequence). Trimming cost V 1 base and J 4 bases, with 17 bases left between them. The CDR3 covers 16 residues. CDR3 loop: CASSLVGGARIYEQYF. CDR3 in DNA: TGTGCCAGCAGCTTAGTAGGGGGGGCGCGTATATACGAGCAGTACTTC.

The chain recombines TRBV29-1 with TRBJ2-1, with D uncertain. V lost 0 bases to trimming and J lost 8 bases, with 11 bases between them. The CDR3 contains 13 residues. Germline V gives CDR1 SQVTM, CDR2 ANQGSEA. The CDR3 here is CSVEEAENHEQFF. The CDR3 DNA reads TGCAGCGTTGAAGAGGCAGAAAACCATGAGCAGTTCTTC.

The chain combines TRBV4-2 with TRBJ1-3, with 8 positions matching TRBD1. Losses at the gene ends were 4 bases for V and 2 bases for J; bases not matched to a gene: 4. Looked up from germline, CDR1 is LGHNA and CDR2 is YNFKEQ. The CDR3 runs 15 residues. CDR3 DNA sequence: TGTGCCAGCAGCCCCTTGACAGGGGCTGGAAACACCATATATTTT. This gives the protein CASSPLTGAGNTIYF.

This clone was observed once. The CDR3 region has the DNA TGCGCCAGCAGCTTCACTGAGCTGATGACTGAAGCTTTCTTT. This sequence encodes CASSFTELMTEAFF. This chain links TRBV5-1 with TRBJ1-1; D is ambiguous. V shed 2 bases and J shed 5 bases, with 13 bases lying between them. Germline CDR1 and CDR2: SGHRS and YFSETQ. The CDR3 spans 14 residues.

The rearrangement uses TRBV30 and TRBJ2-7; TRBD1 is a possible D gene (7 bases). The germline V gene has CDR1 GTSNPN and CDR2 SVGIG (reference sequence). Trimming shortened V by 0 bases and J by 2 bases, and 11 bases separated the two germline ends. This CDR3 spans 14 amino acids. The CDR3 nucleotides are TGTGCCTGGAGTGTACGGGGGACAGCCTACGAGCAGTACTTC. Its protein product is CAWSVRGTAYEQYF.

The V gene is TRBV19, the J gene TRBJ2-1, with TRBD1 as a possible D gene (6 bases). The germline V and J ends were trimmed by 8 bases and 0 bases, with 14 bases remaining between them. The CDR3 loop spans 15 amino acids. Germline CDR1 LNHDA, CDR2 SQIVND (reference sequence). The DNA of the CDR3 is TGTGCCAGTTCCCTGGGGGCAAGCTCCTACAATGAGCAGTTCTTC. Its translation is CASSLGASSYNEQFF. The full variable domain, rest sourced from reference TRBV19 and TRBJ2-1, is DGGITQSPKYLFRKEGQNVTLSCEQNLNHDAMYWYRQDPGQGLRLIYYSQIVNDFQKGDIAEGYSVSREKKESFPLTVTSAQKNPTAFYLCASSLGASSYNEQFFGPGTRLTVL.

The chain links TRBV7-9 to TRBJ1-2, with 7 bases identical to TRBD1. Germline V gene data show CDR1 as SEHNR and CDR2 as FQNEAQ (reference sequence). The J segment lost 2 bases and the V segment lost 2 bases, leaving 5 bases of the junction unmatched. This CDR3 spans 15 amino acids. The CDR3 is CASSLKGAPNYGYTF. CDR3 nucleotide sequence: TGTGCCAGCAGCTTAAAGGGGGCGCCCAACTATGGCTACACCTTC.

CDR3 protein: CASSRDMETQYF. The CDR3 coding sequence is TGTGCCAGCAGCCGAGATATGGAGACCCAGTACTTC. This chain connects TRBV7-2 to TRBJ2-5; D is ambiguous. The V gene lost 5 bases and the J gene lost 5 bases, with 9 bases spanning the gap. CDR3 length: 12 residues. The germline gives CDR1 SGHTA, CDR2 FQGNSA. Combining the CDR3 with reference TRBV7-2 and TRBJ2-5 gives the whole variable domain GAGVSQSPSNKVTEKGKDVELRCDPISGHTALYWYRQSLGQGLEFLIYFQGNSAPDKSGLPSDRFSAERTGGSVSTLTIQRTQQEDSAVYLCASSRDMETQYFGPGTRLLVL.

This chain connects TRBV9 to TRBJ1-2; possibly TRBD1 for D (5 bases). The V and J ends lost 4 bases and 8 bases respectively, with 21 bases between them. This CDR3 spans 15 amino acids. The germline V gene has CDR1 SGDLS and CDR2 YYNGEE. DNA for the CDR3: TGTGCCAGCAGCCCACAGGTGGGAGGTGGCTCGGGCTACACCTTC. Its translation is CASSPQVGGGSGYTF.

The rearrangement joins TRBV6-5 to TRBJ1-2; the D gene is possibly TRBD1 (6 bases). Trimming removed 8 bases from V and 3 bases from J, with 13 bases in between. This CDR3 is built from 13 residues. Looked up from germline, CDR1 is MNHEY and CDR2 is SVGAGI. The CDR3 loop is CASAAGADYGYTF. The CDR3 region has the DNA TGTGCCAGCGCAGCGGGGGCCGACTATGGCTACACCTTC.

The table lists this clone with a few counts. DNA of the CDR3: TGTGCCAGCAGTTTACATACCGGTGATGGCTACACCTTC. As protein: CASSLHTGDGYTF. The V call is TRBV28, the J call TRBJ1-2; unclear D gene. V was clipped by 2 bases and J by 6 bases, with 10 bases between them. Germline CDR1 and CDR2: MDHEN and SYDVKM. The CDR3 length is 13 residues.

This chain links TRBV5-1 with TRBJ1-1; tentatively, D is TRBD1 (6 bases). Germline V gene data show CDR1 as SGHRS and CDR2 as YFSETQ. V lost 6 bases, J lost 4 bases, and 13 bases lay in between. The CDR3 is 13 residues long. CDR3 residues: CASNNREGTEAFF. The DNA of the CDR3 is TGCGCCAGCAACAACAGGGAGGGCACTGAAGCTTTCTTT.

The chain is built from TRBV7-8 and TRBJ1-4; D might be TRBD1 (6 bases). CDR1 and CDR2 (germline): SGHVS, FQNEAQ. The CDR3 contains 15 residues. Trimming took off 5 bases at V and 8 bases at J, with 18 bases between the two ends. This chain's CDR3 is CASSPSGQMGEKLFF. As DNA, the CDR3 is TGTGCCAGCAGCCCGTCCGGACAGATGGGGGAAAAACTGTTTTTT.

The chain is built from TRBV7-8 and TRBJ2-3, with 10 nucleotides matching TRBD2. The junction had 8 bases not matched to a gene; V was cut back by 4 bases and J by 4 bases. The germline V gene has CDR1 SGHVS and CDR2 FQNEAQ. The CDR3 loop spans 16 amino acids. For the CDR3, the DNA is TGTGCCAGCAGCTCTGATCTAGCGGGAGTAGCAGATACGCAGTATTTT. It specifies CASSSDLAGVADTQYF.

The chain recombines TRBV7-2 with TRBJ1-5; D is possibly TRBD1 (5 bases). V shed 5 bases and J shed 1 base, with 9 bases lying between them. The CDR3 sequence is 14 residues long. Germline assignment: CDR1 SGHTA and CDR2 FQGNSA. CDR3 DNA sequence: TGTGCCAGCAGCCAGCGGGGGAGCAATCAGCCCCAGCATTTT. This sequence encodes CASSQRGSNQPQHF.

Comment on this clone: Other DNA sequences in the sample encode the same CDR3. The J gene is TRBJ2-7, the V gene TRBV7-2; maybe TRBD1 (5 bases). The CDR3 loop spans 13 amino acids. CDR1 and CDR2 (germline): SGHTA, FQGNSA. V was trimmed by 1 base and J by 4 bases, leaving 8 bases between them. The CDR3 region has the DNA TGTGCCAGCAGCTTAGAGCAGGGATACGAGCAGTACTTC. Its protein is CASSLEQGYEQYF.